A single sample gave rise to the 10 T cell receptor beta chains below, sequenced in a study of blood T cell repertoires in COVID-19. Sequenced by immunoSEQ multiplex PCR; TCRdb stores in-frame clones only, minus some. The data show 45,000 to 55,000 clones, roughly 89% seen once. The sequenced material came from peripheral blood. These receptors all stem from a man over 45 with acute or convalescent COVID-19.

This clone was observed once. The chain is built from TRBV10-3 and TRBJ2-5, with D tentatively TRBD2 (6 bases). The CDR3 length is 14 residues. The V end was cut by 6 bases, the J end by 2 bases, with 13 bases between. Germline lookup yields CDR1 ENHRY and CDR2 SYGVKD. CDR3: CAIRREAGQETQYF. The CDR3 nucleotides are TGTGCCATCAGAAGGGAGGCAGGACAAGAGACCCAGTACTTC.

The CDR3 DNA sequence: TGCGCCAGCAAGCTAGATGACGGCTACAATGAGCAGTTCTTC. Its translation is CASKLDDGYNEQFF. The V gene is TRBV5-1, the J gene TRBJ2-1; D is unresolved. Trimming took off 6 bases at V and 3 bases at J, with 13 bases between the two ends. The CDR3 has 14 residues. CDR1 is SGHRS, CDR2 YFSETQ, per germline.

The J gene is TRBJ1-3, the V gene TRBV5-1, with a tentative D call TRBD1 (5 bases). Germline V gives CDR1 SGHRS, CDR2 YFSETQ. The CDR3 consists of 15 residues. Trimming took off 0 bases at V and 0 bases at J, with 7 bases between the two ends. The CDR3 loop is CASSLGQSSGNTIYF. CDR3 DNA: TGCGCCAGCAGCTTGGGACAGAGCTCTGGAAACACCATATATTTT.

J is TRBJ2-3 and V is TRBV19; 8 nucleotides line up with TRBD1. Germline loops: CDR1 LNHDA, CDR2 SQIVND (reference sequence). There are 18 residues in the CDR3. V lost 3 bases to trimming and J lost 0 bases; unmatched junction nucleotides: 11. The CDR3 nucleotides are TGTGCCAGTAGTATCTTCGGGGCAGGGGGCTATAGCACAGATACGCAGTATTTT. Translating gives CASSIFGAGGYSTDTQYF.

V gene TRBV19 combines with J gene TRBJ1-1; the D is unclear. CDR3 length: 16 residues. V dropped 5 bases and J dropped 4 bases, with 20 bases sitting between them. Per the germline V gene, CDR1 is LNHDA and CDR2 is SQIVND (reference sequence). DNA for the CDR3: TGTGCCAGTAGTCCCTCTACGTTCGGGGTCGGCACTGAAGCTTTCTTT. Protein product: CASSPSTFGVGTEAFF.

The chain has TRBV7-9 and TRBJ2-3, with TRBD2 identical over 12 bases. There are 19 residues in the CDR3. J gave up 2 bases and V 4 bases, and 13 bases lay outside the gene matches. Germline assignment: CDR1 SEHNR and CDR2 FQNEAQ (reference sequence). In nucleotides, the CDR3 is TGTGCCAGCAGCTCCATACGTAGTCGACTAGCGGGAGTCACAGATACGCAGTATTTT. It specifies CASSSIRSRLAGVTDTQYF. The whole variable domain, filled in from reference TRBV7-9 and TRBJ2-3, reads DTGVSQNPRHKITKRGQNVTFRCDPISEHNRLYWYRQTLGQGPEFLTYFQNEAQLEKSRLLSDRFSAERPKGSFSTLEIQRTEQGDSAMYLCASSSIRSRLAGVTDTQYFGPGTRLTVL.

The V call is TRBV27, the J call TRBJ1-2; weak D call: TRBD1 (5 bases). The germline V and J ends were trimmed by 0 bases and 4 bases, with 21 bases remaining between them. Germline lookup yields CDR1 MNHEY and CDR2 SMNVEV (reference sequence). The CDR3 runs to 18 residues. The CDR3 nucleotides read TGTGCCAGCAGTTTATCGGGGACTACACGACGGGGAGGCTATGGCTACACCTTC. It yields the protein CASSLSGTTRRGGYGYTF.

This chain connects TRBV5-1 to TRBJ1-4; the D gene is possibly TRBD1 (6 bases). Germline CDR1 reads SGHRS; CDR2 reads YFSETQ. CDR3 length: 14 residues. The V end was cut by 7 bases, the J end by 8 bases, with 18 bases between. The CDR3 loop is CASAGGGAYEKLFF. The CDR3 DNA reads TGCGCCAGCGCTGGGGGGGGCGCATACGAAAAACTGTTTTTT.

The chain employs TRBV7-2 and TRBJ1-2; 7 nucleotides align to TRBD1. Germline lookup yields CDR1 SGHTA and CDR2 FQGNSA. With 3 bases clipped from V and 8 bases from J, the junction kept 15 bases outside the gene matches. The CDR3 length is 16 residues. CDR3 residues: CASSFLSAGRDSGYTF. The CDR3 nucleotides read TGTGCCAGCAGCTTTTTGTCCGCAGGCAGGGACAGCGGCTACACCTTC. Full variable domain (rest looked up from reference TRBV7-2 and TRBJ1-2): GAGVSQSPSNKVTEKGKDVELRCDPISGHTALYWYRQSLGQGLEFLIYFQGNSAPDKSGLPSDRFSAERTGGSVSTLTIQRTQQEDSAVYLCASSFLSAGRDSGYTFGSGTRLTVV.

The CDR3 DNA is TGCGCCAGCAGCCAGAGGGACACCTCTCAGCTTGGGTCTGGAAACACCATATATTTT. Its protein is CASSQRDTSQLGSGNTIYF. V is TRBV4-1 and J is TRBJ1-3; D possibly corresponds to TRBD1 (6 bases). Germline-derived CDR1 and CDR2 are MGHRA and YSYEKL. With 3 bases removed from V and 1 base from J, the gap between germline ends came to 22 bases. CDR3 length: 19 residues.